This T cell receptor beta chain was recorded in a study of cytomegalovirus exposure and HLA in healthy donors. Study-level information: Among around 170 million T cells, an earlier analysis found 90 million to 130 million unique TCR beta sequences. The study's early data release held roughly 90 million unique TCRs from HLA-typed donors. Study findings and constraints: Sequencing probably produced one cluster of sequence variants that were highly shared. It was reported that the classifier diagnosed cytomegalovirus status with high specificity and sensitivity in both the original and validation cohorts.

Comment on this clone: What it recognizes is unknown.

Germline loops: CDR1 SGHKS, CDR2 YYEKEE (reference sequence). Trimming cost V 7 bases and J 3 bases; bases outside gene matches: 9. The CDR3 runs to 15 residues. Amplification used 60 Vbeta primers and 13 Jbeta primers. Repertoires were generated with immunoSEQ multiplex PCR, while TCRdb's copy carries only in-frame clones and drops some. This sample has 150,000 to 250,000 clones, with less than 85% found just once. The receptor was isolated from a girl aged 10 to 17 in good health and CMV-seropositive. This chain uses TRBV5-5 with TRBJ2-3, with 9 bases that match TRBD2. The sample taken for sequencing was PBMCs. The CDR3 bases are TGTGCCAGCGACCTTAGCGGGGGTCTGACAGATACGCAGTATTTT. This encodes CASDLSGGLTDTQYF.